This T cell receptor beta chain comes out of a study of T cells in Graves' hyperthyroidism and ophthalmopathy. Whole-study findings and limits: Ophthalmopathy got predicted by the model a median 6.5 months before its onset. Most thyroid clonotypes expanded above 0.001 appeared in blood too.

Remarks on this clonotype: Its target is not known.

TCR beta CDR3 region amplification was performed from RNA transcripts. The HTBI set primed first-round TCR CDR3 RT-PCR. TCRdb analysed the multiplex PCR reads with MiXCR anew, one entry per CDR3 protein. The repertoire holds hundreds of thousands of distinct CDR3 sequences, with approximately 25% as singletons. This CDR3 is built from 12 residues. V dropped 3 bases and J dropped 4 bases, with 9 bases sitting between them. The germline V gene encodes CDR1 DFQATT and CDR2 SNEGSKA (reference sequence). The diagnoses drew upon clinical symptoms, serum thyroxine and TRAb, thyroid ultrasound and orbital computed tomography. Fresh 10 ml peripheral blood yielded PBMCs.

The receptor comes from a man aged 50 to 59 with Graves' hyperthyroidism. Source material: blood. The chain couples TRBV20-1 to TRBJ1-1; a weak D match, TRBD1 (5 bases). The CDR3 loop reads CSARGTVTEAFF. The CDR3 nucleotides read TGCAGTGCTAGGGGGACCGTCACTGAAGCTTTCTTT.